This record concerns one T cell receptor beta chain sequence. The antigen remains unidentified. This record belongs to a study of cytomegalovirus exposure and HLA in healthy donors. The study, taken as a whole, reports: CMV serostatus was the sole immune exposure data available.

Both 60 Vbeta primers and 13 Jbeta primers went into the PCR. Repertoires were generated with immunoSEQ multiplex PCR, while TCRdb's copy carries only in-frame clones and drops some. Counted here are about 190,000 clones, roughly 68% occurring once; the ten biggest clones make up around 1.9%. Germline CDR1 and CDR2: LNHDA and SQIVND (reference sequence). This CDR3 spans 13 amino acids. Trimming cost V 5 bases and J 5 bases; bases outside gene matches: 2. This chain uses TRBV19 with TRBJ1-1; 10 bases map to TRBD1. The TCR sequence derives from a woman aged 25 to 39 in good health and CMV-seronegative. The sequenced sample was PBMCs. The CDR3 sequence: CASSWTGGTEAFF. CDR3 in DNA: TGTGCCAGTAGTTGGACAGGGGGTACTGAAGCTTTCTTT.